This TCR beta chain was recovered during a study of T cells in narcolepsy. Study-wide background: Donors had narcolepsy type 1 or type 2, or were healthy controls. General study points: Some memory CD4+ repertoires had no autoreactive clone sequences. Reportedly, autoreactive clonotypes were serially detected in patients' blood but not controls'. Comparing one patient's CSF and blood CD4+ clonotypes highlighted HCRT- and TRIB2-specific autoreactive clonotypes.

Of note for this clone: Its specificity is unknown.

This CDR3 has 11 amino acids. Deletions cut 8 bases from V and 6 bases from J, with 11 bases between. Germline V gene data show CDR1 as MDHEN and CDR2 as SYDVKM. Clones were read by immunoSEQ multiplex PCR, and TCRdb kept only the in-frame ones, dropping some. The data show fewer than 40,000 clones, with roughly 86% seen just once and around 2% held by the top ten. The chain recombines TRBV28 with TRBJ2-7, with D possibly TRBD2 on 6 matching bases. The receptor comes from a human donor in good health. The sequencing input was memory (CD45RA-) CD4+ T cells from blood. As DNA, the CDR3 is TGTGCCAGCGGGGGGTTTTTCGAGCAGTACTTC. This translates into CASGGFFEQYF.